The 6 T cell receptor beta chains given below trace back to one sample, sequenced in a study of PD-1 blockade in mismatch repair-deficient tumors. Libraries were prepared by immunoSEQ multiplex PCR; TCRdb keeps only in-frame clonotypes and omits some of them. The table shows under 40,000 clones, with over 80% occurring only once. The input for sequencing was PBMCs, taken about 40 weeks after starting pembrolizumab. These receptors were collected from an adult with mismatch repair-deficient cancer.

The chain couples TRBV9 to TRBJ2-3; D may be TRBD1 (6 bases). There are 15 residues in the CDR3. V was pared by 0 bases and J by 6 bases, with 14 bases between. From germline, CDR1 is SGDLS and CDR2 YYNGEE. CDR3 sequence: CASSVGPGDADTQYF. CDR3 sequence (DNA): TGTGCCAGCAGCGTAGGACCAGGGGACGCGGATACGCAGTATTTT.

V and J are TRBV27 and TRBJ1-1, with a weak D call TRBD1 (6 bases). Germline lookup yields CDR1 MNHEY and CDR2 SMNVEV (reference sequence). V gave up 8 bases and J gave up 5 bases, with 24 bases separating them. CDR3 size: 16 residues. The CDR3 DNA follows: TGTGCCAGCCGCCCAGAGGGACAACTCCGAGGGACTGAAGCTTTCTTT. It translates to CASRPEGQLRGTEAFF.

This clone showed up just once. The CDR3 nucleotides read TGTGCCAGCAGTAAAGCACAGGGGGAGTACACTGAAGCTTTCTTT. Its protein is CASSKAQGEYTEAFF. The rearrangement links TRBV28 to TRBJ1-1; 8 bases are a match to TRBD1. The CDR3 has 15 residues. The V and J ends lost 5 bases and 3 bases, in that order; junction bases with no gene match: 8. Germline V gene data show CDR1 as MDHEN and CDR2 as SYDVKM.

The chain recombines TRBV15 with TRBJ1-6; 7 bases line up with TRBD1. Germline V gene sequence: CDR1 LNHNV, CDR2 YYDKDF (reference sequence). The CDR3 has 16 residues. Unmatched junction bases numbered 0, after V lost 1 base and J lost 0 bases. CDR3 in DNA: TGTGCCACCAGCAGAGGACAGGGCTCCTATAATTCACCCCTCCACTTT. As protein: CATSRGQGSYNSPLHF. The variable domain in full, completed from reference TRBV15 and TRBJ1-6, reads DAMVIQNPRYQVTQFGKPVTLSCSQTLNHNVMYWYQQKSSQAPKLLFHYYDKDFNNEADTPDNFQSRRPNTSFCFLDIRSPGLGDTAMYLCATSRGQGSYNSPLHFGNGTRLTVT.

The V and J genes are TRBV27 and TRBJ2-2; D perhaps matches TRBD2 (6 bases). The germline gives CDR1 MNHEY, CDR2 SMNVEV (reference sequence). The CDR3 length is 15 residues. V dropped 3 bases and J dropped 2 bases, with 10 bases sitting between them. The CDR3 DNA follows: TGTGCCAGCAGTTTGGCTAGCGTAAACACCGGGGAGCTGTTTTTT. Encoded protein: CASSLASVNTGELFF.

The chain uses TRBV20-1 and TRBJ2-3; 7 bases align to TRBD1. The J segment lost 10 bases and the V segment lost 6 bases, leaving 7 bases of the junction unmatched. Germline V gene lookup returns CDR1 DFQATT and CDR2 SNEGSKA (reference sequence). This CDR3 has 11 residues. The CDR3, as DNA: TGCAGTGCCCCGGACAGGTGGCCGCAGTATTTT. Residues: CSAPDRWPQYF.